Listed below are T cell receptor beta chains from one sample, sequenced in a study of long-term antiretroviral therapy in people with HIV. Assay used: immunoSEQ multiplex PCR; TCRdb lists only in-frame clones, some missing. The table includes under 20,000 clones, roughly 80% detected once. Sequences were derived from unsorted PBMCs, sampled just before starting antiretroviral therapy. The receptors stem from a man in his forties with HIV. The CDR3 runs from the conserved cysteine through the conserved F or W. The D gene is left open where the match is weak. Part of the rows lack a size; the others show once, few, many or a class for expanded clones.

D gene,clone size,V gene,J gene,CDR3 protein,CDR3 DNA
-,-,TRBV11-3,TRBJ2-1,CASSDAGLGNNEQFF,TGTGCCAGCAGCGACGCGGGGCTAGGTAACAATGAGCAGTTCTTC
TRBD2,-,TRBV5-6,TRBJ2-7,CASSPWTSGDSYEQYF,TGTGCCAGCAGCCCCTGGACTAGCGGGGATTCCTACGAGCAGTACTTC
-,-,TRBV5-8,TRBJ2-5,CASSPTPGDGETQYF,TGTGCCAGCAGCCCTACTCCAGGGGATGGAGAGACCCAGTACTTC
TRBD2,-,TRBV5-1,TRBJ2-2,CASSLPARTSGRGSGPGELFF,TGCGCCAGCAGCTTGCCGGCCCGGACTAGCGGGAGGGGATCGGGCCCCGGGGAGCTGTTTTTT
-,-,TRBV6-5,TRBJ1-2,CASSGGQGAPYGYTF,TGTGCCAGCAGTGGGGGCCAAGGTGCCCCTTATGGCTACACCTTC
-,-,TRBV6-5,TRBJ2-7,CASSYPPYEQYF,TGTGCCAGCAGTTACCCACCCTACGAGCAGTACTTC
-,-,TRBV29-1,TRBJ2-4,CSVEVGYKNIQYF,TGCAGCGTTGAAGTGGGATACAAAAACATTCAGTACTTC
TRBD1,-,TRBV5-6,TRBJ2-7,CASNPTDGQVPYEQYF,TGTGCCAGCAACCCCACCGACGGACAGGTCCCCTACGAGCAGTACTTC
-,-,TRBV2,TRBJ1-1,CASSPMELVNTEAFF,TGTGCCAGCAGCCCTATGGAATTAGTGAACACTGAAGCTTTCTTT
TRBD2,-,TRBV10-3,TRBJ2-3,CAISPPLAGAPLTDTQYF,TGTGCCATCAGCCCCCCCCTAGCGGGAGCCCCGCTCACAGATACGCAGTATTTT
TRBD2,once,TRBV11-2,TRBJ2-2,CASSFLLLAGGSGELFF,TGTGCCAGCAGCTTCCTATTACTAGCGGGAGGTTCCGGGGAGCTGTTTTTT
-,-,TRBV6-1,TRBJ2-6,CASAGPGANVLTF,TGTGCCAGCGCAGGGCCTGGGGCCAACGTCCTGACTTTC
TRBD2,-,TRBV18,TRBJ2-7,CASSPPAGDEQYF,TGTGCCAGCTCACCCCCGGCGGGGGACGAGCAGTACTTC
-,-,TRBV5-4,TRBJ2-2,CASSLARDTGELFF,TGTGCCAGCAGCTTGGCCAGGGACACCGGGGAGCTGTTTTTT
-,few,TRBV7-9,TRBJ1-3,CASSDRPSGNTIYF,TGTGCCAGCAGTGACCGGCCTTCTGGAAACACCATATATTTT
TRBD2,-,TRBV9,TRBJ2-1,CASSAAGVPYNEQFF,TGTGCCAGCAGCGCAGCGGGAGTGCCCTACAATGAGCAGTTCTTC
TRBD1,few,TRBV5-1,TRBJ2-7,CASRDPDRATSSTYEQYF,TGCGCCAGCAGAGACCCGGACAGGGCCACCTCCTCCACCTACGAGCAGTACTTC
-,once,TRBV7-3,TRBJ1-1,CASSSDKNTEAFF,TGTGCCAGCAGCTCTGACAAGAACACTGAAGCTTTCTTT
TRBD1,-,TRBV6-5,TRBJ1-2,CASSFGQGSQYGYTF,TGTGCCAGCAGTTTCGGACAGGGGTCGCAATATGGCTACACCTTC
-,few,TRBV19,TRBJ1-1,CASRPRGRENTEAFF,TGTGCCAGTAGGCCCCGGGGTCGGGAGAACACTGAAGCTTTCTTT
TRBD1,-,TRBV6-5,TRBJ1-2,CASSPGTGYGYTF,TGTGCCAGCAGTCCCGGGACAGGTTATGGCTACACCTTC
-,-,TRBV29-1,TRBJ2-7,CSATRASSYEQYF,TGCAGCGCGACCAGGGCTAGCTCCTACGAGCAGTACTTC
-,-,TRBV10-3,TRBJ1-3,CAISETRIFSGNTIYF,TGTGCCATCAGTGAAACCAGAATTTTCTCTGGAAACACCATATATTTT
-,once,TRBV19,TRBJ1-2,CASSIGYGYTF,TGTGCCAGCTCGATAGGGTATGGCTACACCTTC
-,-,TRBV6-5,TRBJ1-2,CASSYTSGDGYTF,TGTGCCAGCAGTTACACATCGGGGGATGGCTACACCTTC
-,few,TRBV7-9,TRBJ2-7,CASSLGHQLYEQYF,TGTGCCAGCAGCTTAGGACACCAACTCTACGAGCAGTACTTC
-,-,TRBV30,TRBJ2-3,CAWSVGTADTQYF,TGTGCCTGGAGTGTAGGGACGGCAGATACGCAGTATTTT
TRBD2,-,TRBV5-1,TRBJ2-2,CASSLSGLAQNTGELFF,TGCGCCAGCAGCTTGAGTGGACTAGCACAAAACACCGGGGAGCTGTTTTTT
TRBD1,-,TRBV19,TRBJ2-7,CASSIGGQSHREQYF,TGTGCCAGTAGTATAGGGGGACAGTCCCACCGCGAGCAGTACTTC
-,-,TRBV11-2,TRBJ1-4,CASSLWGGSTNEKLFF,TGTGCCAGCAGCTTATGGGGGGGGTCAACTAATGAAAAACTGTTTTTT
-,-,TRBV9,TRBJ2-3,CASSPMGAGSADTQYF,TGTGCCAGCAGCCCTATGGGGGCGGGTTCTGCAGATACGCAGTATTTT
-,-,TRBV2,TRBJ2-7,CASSGRISSYEQYF,TGTGCCAGCAGTGGACGGATAAGCTCCTACGAGCAGTACTTC
TRBD2,-,TRBV5-5,TRBJ2-5,CASSSQTSVETQYF,TGTGCCAGCAGTTCCCAGACTAGCGTTGAGACCCAGTACTTC
-,-,TRBV6-5,TRBJ1-6,CASSPGRGSPLHF,TGTGCCAGCAGCCCCGGCCGTGGTTCACCCCTCCACTTT
-,-,TRBV5-1,TRBJ2-5,CASSLVLGGETQYF,TGCGCCAGCAGCTTGGTCCTGGGTGGGGAGACCCAGTACTTC
-,-,TRBV5-1,TRBJ2-6,CASSLTPVDSNSGANVLTF,TGCGCCAGCAGCTTGACCCCGGTCGACAGTAACTCTGGGGCCAACGTCCTGACTTTC
-,-,TRBV14,TRBJ1-1,CASSQQAGNTEAFF,TGTGCCAGCAGCCAGCAGGCCGGGAACACTGAAGCTTTCTTT
TRBD1,-,TRBV29-1,TRBJ1-5,CSVSTGGNQPQHF,TGCAGCGTATCGACAGGGGGTAATCAGCCCCAGCATTTT
-,-,TRBV7-2,TRBJ2-1,CASSSAVEQFF,TGTGCCAGCAGCTCCGCGGTTGAGCAGTTCTTC
-,-,TRBV7-2,TRBJ2-7,CASSLTGYEQYF,TGTGCCAGCAGCCTAACCGGCTACGAGCAGTACTTC
TRBD1,-,TRBV19,TRBJ1-1,CASSILSLGQMNTEAFF,TGTGCCAGTAGTATCCTAAGTCTGGGACAGATGAACACTGAAGCTTTCTTT
-,-,TRBV6-1,TRBJ1-2,CASSVQAGSGYTF,TGTGCCAGCAGTGTACAGGCGGGGTCTGGCTACACCTTC
-,-,TRBV12-5,TRBJ1-2,CASGLGLENTF,TGTGCTAGTGGTTTGGGACTGGAGAACACCTTC